The clone carrying this T cell receptor beta chain was counted a few times. Its antigen remains unidentified. This specimen belongs to a study of CD8 T cells in ankylosing spondylitis. There are 14 residues in the CDR3. V lost 0 bases and J lost 6, with 12 bases in between. Germline values: CDR1 LGHDT, CDR2 YNNKEL (reference sequence). Overall study results and limits: A TCR beta motif made of 7 to 9 highly homologous variants seemed typical of ankylosing spondylitis blood. Peripheral blood held disease-linked clones only at relatively low frequency, and these were CD8+.

In TCRdb, the 5' RACE reads were re-called with MiXCR into one record per CDR3 protein. This sample has under 250,000 distinct CDR3 sequences, with over 9.5% found just once. The sequenced sample was blood, either unsorted or a sorted T cell fraction (not recorded which). The chain carries TRBV3-1 and TRBJ2-7, with no clear D. The receptor's source is a male donor with ankylosing spondylitis or in good health (not recorded which). The CDR3: CASSQDPAASEQYF. The CDR3 nucleotides are TGTGCCAGCAGCCAAGACCCCGCCGCCTCCGAGCAGTACTTC.